What follows are 15 T cell receptor beta chains derived from one specimen sequenced in a study of T cell responses to AZD1222 COVID-19 vaccine. Sequenced by immunoSEQ multiplex PCR; TCRdb stores in-frame clones only, minus some. The sample consists of about 84,000 clones, about 85% of them appearing once. The sample in question was peripheral blood, obtained on day 0 of AZD1222 vaccination. The receptors were gathered from an adult in good health.

The sample holds one count of this clone. The chain couples TRBV9 to TRBJ2-1; TRBD2 matches at 10 bases. J lost 7 bases, V lost 0 bases, and 7 bases had no gene match. The CDR3 has 16 residues. Looked up from germline, CDR1 is SGDLS and CDR2 is YYNGEE. Written as DNA, the CDR3 is TGTGCCAGCAGCGTAGCCGGGACTAGCGCCTGGAATGAGCAGTTCTTC. It yields the protein CASSVAGTSAWNEQFF.

This clone has only one observation. The rearrangement links TRBV7-8 to TRBJ2-5; D uncertain. Per the germline V gene, CDR1 is SGHVS and CDR2 is FQNEAQ. The CDR3 extends over 14 amino acids. The V end lost 6 bases, the J end lost 1 base, and 12 bases lay between the germline ends. The CDR3 bases are TGTGCCAGCAGGGCTAGGGCCCTCCAAGAGACCCAGTACTTC. Translated, it gives CASRARALQETQYF.

The chain uses TRBV27 and TRBJ1-6; D not resolved. Trimming left V 0 bases short and J 10 bases short, with 10 bases between. The CDR3 has 14 amino acids. Germline CDR1 and CDR2: MNHEY and SMNVEV (reference sequence). The CDR3 sequence is CASSLSSHSSPLHF. In nucleotides, the CDR3 is TGTGCCAGCAGTTTATCTTCCCATTCCTCACCCCTCCACTTT.

The CDR3 sequence: CASSLSWLAGGFSGANVLTF. The CDR3 DNA sequence: TGTGCCAGCAGCTTGAGTTGGCTAGCGGGGGGTTTCTCTGGGGCCAACGTCCTGACTTTC. The chain combines TRBV9 with TRBJ2-6, with TRBD2 matching 11 bases. The junction had 12 bases not matched to a gene; V was cut back by 4 bases and J by 0 bases. CDR1 and CDR2 (germline): SGDLS, YYNGEE. The CDR3 length is 20 residues.

This rearrangement joins TRBV19 to TRBJ2-3; 9 bases line up with TRBD2. The ends lost 5 bases at V and 5 bases at J; junction bases unmatched: 17. The CDR3 totals 18 residues. CDR1 LNHDA and CDR2 SQIVND come from the germline V gene (reference sequence). In nucleotides, the CDR3 is TGTGCCAGTAGTTACCTACTAGCGGGCGGACCAAAGGAAGATACGCAGTATTTT. Its protein product is CASSYLLAGGPKEDTQYF.

This chain connects TRBV5-6 to TRBJ2-3; 8 bases match TRBD2. Germline loops: CDR1 SGHDT, CDR2 YYEEEE. After removal of 0 bases from V and 5 bases from J, the junction contained 8 bases not matched to a gene. CDR3 size: 16 residues. The chain's CDR3 is CASSLESGRRGDTQYF. CDR3 DNA sequence: TGTGCCAGCAGCTTGGAAAGCGGGAGACGGGGAGATACGCAGTATTTT.

The rearrangement joins TRBV7-9 to TRBJ2-2, with 7 positions matching TRBD2. The CDR3 runs 14 residues. Germline CDR1 reads SEHNR; CDR2 reads FQNEAQ (reference sequence). With V trimmed by 10 bases and J by 4 bases, 9 bases remained unmatched. The CDR3 reads CATRLAGGTGELFF. DNA of the CDR3: TGTGCCACCCGATTAGCGGGCGGCACCGGGGAGCTGTTTTTT.

The V gene is TRBV14, the J gene TRBJ2-3; weak D call: TRBD2 (5 bases). Trimming left V 5 bases short and J 4 bases short, with 10 bases between. Germline-derived CDR1 and CDR2 are SGHDN and FVKESK. This CDR3 region has 13 residues. This CDR3 is CASSVSGSDTQYF. DNA for the CDR3: TGTGCCAGCAGCGTGAGCGGTTCAGATACGCAGTATTTT. Drawing the rest from reference TRBV14 and TRBJ2-3, the complete variable domain is EAGVTQFPSHSVIEKGQTVTLRCDPISGHDNLYWYRRVMGKEIKFLLHFVKESKQDESGMPNNRFLAERTGGTYSTLKVQPAELEDSGVYFCASSVSGSDTQYFGPGTRLTVL.

The chain has TRBV6-5 and TRBJ1-1, with D possibly TRBD1 on 6 matching bases. V was pared by 0 bases and J by 6 bases, with 11 bases between. This CDR3 contains 14 residues. From germline, CDR1 is MNHEY and CDR2 SVGAGI. CDR3 amino acids: CASSYSRGWAEAFF. CDR3 in DNA: TGTGCCAGCAGTTACTCCAGGGGTTGGGCTGAAGCTTTCTTT.

The J gene is TRBJ2-5, the V gene TRBV15; D possibly uses TRBD1 or TRBD2 (5 bases each). From germline, CDR1 is LNHNV and CDR2 YYDKDF (reference sequence). The CDR3 contains 19 residues. V was shortened by 3 bases and J by 0 bases, with 23 bases between the two germline ends. The CDR3 DNA is TGTGCCACCAGCAGGGGCCCTTCCCACAAAGAGGGGTACCAAGAGACCCAGTACTTC. It encodes CATSRGPSHKEGYQETQYF.

This chain uses TRBV6-4 with TRBJ1-2, with D perhaps matching TRBD1 (5 bases). Deletions cut 5 bases from V and 8 bases from J, with 21 bases between. The CDR3 spans 15 residues. From germline, CDR1 is MRHNA and CDR2 SNTAGT. The CDR3 DNA reads as TGTGCCAGCAGTCATATCAGGGTGTCTGTTCGGGGCTACACCTTC. Its translation is CASSHIRVSVRGYTF.

V and J are TRBV4-3 and TRBJ1-4; D gene uncertain. There are 16 residues in the CDR3. CDR1 and CDR2 (germline): LGHNA, YSLEER. With 5 bases removed from V and 0 bases from J, the gap between germline ends came to 13 bases. The DNA for the CDR3 is TGCGCCAGCAGCTTAAGCTCGGCGCCAACTAATGAAAAACTGTTTTTT. Its translation: CASSLSSAPTNEKLFF.

V and J are TRBV12-3 or TRBV12-4 and TRBJ2-7; 7 nucleotides agree with TRBD1. V was clipped by 3 bases and J by 3 bases; unmatched bases: 2. The CDR3 has 13 residues. The CDR3 coding sequence is TGTGCCAGCAGTTTGGGACAGATCTACGAGCAGTACTTC. Its protein is CASSLGQIYEQYF.

CDR3 loop: CASSIGPGGAGNEQFF. The CDR3 DNA reads as TGCGCCAGCAGCATCGGGCCCGGGGGGGCTGGTAATGAGCAGTTCTTC. This chain links TRBV5-1 with TRBJ2-1, with 8 bases fitting TRBD2. There are 16 residues in the CDR3. Germline V lookup: CDR1 SGHRS, CDR2 YFSETQ. Trimming cost V 4 bases and J 7 bases; bases outside gene matches: 13.

The chain uses TRBV25-1 and TRBJ1-1; D remains ambiguous. This CDR3 has 11 amino acids. The V end lost 4 bases, the J end lost 5 bases, and 5 bases lay between the germline ends. Germline values: CDR1 MGHDK, CDR2 SYGVNS. The CDR3 bases are TGTGCCAGCAGTGCCGGGACTGAAGCTTTCTTT. Protein product: CASSAGTEAFF.